Below are 32 T cell receptor beta chains sequenced from a single sample in a study of molecular identifiers for immune sequencing clone quantification. MiXCR, run by TCRdb on the PCR reads, gives a single entry per CDR3 protein. This table holds around 480,000 distinct CDR3 sequences, roughly 23% found once. The sequencing sample was made of naive CD8+ T cells from blood, with Jurkat cell RNA spiked in. Subset denoted: FACS-sorted CD8+CD4-CCR7+CD45RA+ naive T cells. The source is a human donor in good health. Some libraries in this study had Jurkat cell RNA spiked in.

This clonotype was detected a few times. This chain joins TRBV27 and TRBJ2-3, with a possible D match to TRBD2 (5 bases). Germline CDR1 reads MNHEY; CDR2 reads SMNVEV (reference sequence). Deletions cut 7 bases from V and 1 base from J, with 12 bases between. This CDR3 has 14 amino acids. The CDR3 reads CASNTPEGTDTQYF. The CDR3 DNA reads as TGTGCCAGCAACACCCCGGAGGGCACAGATACGCAGTATTTT.

This clonotype was found many times. This chain uses TRBV3-1 with TRBJ2-7; 10 bases align to TRBD2. The J segment lost 5 bases and the V segment lost 5 bases, leaving 9 bases of the junction unmatched. Germline CDR1 reads LGHDT; CDR2 reads YNNKEL (reference sequence). CDR3 length equals 15 residues. For the CDR3, the DNA is TGTGCCAGCAGCACACAGCGGGAGGGTCCCCACGAGCAGTACTTC. Its protein product is CASSTQREGPHEQYF.

The CDR3 sequence is CASSKVSRTGGYEQYF. The CDR3 bases are TGTGCCAGCAGCAAAGTGAGTCGGACAGGGGGCTACGAGCAGTACTTC. This chain uses TRBV21-1 with TRBJ2-7; the D call of TRBD1 is as the table states it, not checked on the DNA. TRBV21-1 is a listed pseudogene. The length of the CDR3 is 16 residues.

This clonotype was found many times. J is TRBJ2-3 and V is TRBV9; D uncertain. This CDR3 spans 10 amino acids. The germline V gene has CDR1 SGDLS and CDR2 YYNGEE. Trimming removed 3 bases from V and 11 bases from J, with 7 bases in between. For the CDR3, the DNA is TGTGCCAGCAGCGGATCGTTGCAGTATTTT. Its translation: CASSGSLQYF.

This clonotype occurred a few times. This sequence joins TRBV10-3 and TRBJ2-5; D gene uncertain. This CDR3 spans 15 amino acids. Germline loops: CDR1 ENHRY, CDR2 SYGVKD. V lost 0 bases and J 1 base, leaving 9 bases between the germline ends. The CDR3 DNA reads as TGTGCCATCAGTGAGTCGGCAGTACCCCAAGAGACCCAGTACTTC. Its translation: CAISESAVPQETQYF.

This clonotype was seen a handful of times. The rearrangement uses TRBV29-1 and TRBJ2-7; possible D gene TRBD1, 5 bases. Trimming removed 7 bases at V and 0 bases at J, with 13 bases between. CDR3 length: 13 amino acids. Germline CDR1 reads SQVTM; CDR2 reads ANQGSEA. CDR3 loop: CSALRQNSYEQYF. The CDR3 bases are TGCAGCGCCCTCAGACAGAACTCCTACGAGCAGTACTTC.

This clonotype showed up just a few times. This chain links TRBV6-6 with TRBJ1-4, with 7 bases fitting TRBD1. In germline, CDR1 is MNHNY, CDR2 SVGAGI (reference sequence). The trim removed 8 bases at V and 6 bases at J, leaving 12 bases unmatched. The length of the CDR3 is 15 residues. The chain's CDR3 is CASALLGTADEKLFF. As DNA, the CDR3 is TGTGCCAGCGCCCTACTCGGGACAGCAGATGAAAAACTGTTTTTT.

In its sample, this clonotype was seen a few times. The chain employs TRBV7-2 and TRBJ2-5; D is unresolved. V was clipped by 1 base and J by 5 bases, with 20 bases between them. Germline CDR1 is SGHTA and CDR2 is FQGNSA. The CDR3 length is 17 residues. The CDR3 region has the DNA TGTGCCAGCAGCTTAGGGGTGGGCGGCAGGCAGTCGGAGACCCAGTACTTC. This sequence encodes CASSLGVGGRQSETQYF.

In its sample, this clonotype was seen many times. The rearrangement links TRBV23-1 to TRBJ2-5; the D is unclear. TRBV23-1 is noted as an ORF with a role that remains uncertain. This CDR3 spans 14 amino acids. Trimming stripped 3 bases from V and 1 base from J, with 9 bases between. This CDR3 reads CASSHAVCQETQYF. The CDR3 DNA reads as TGCGCCAGCAGTCACGCAGTCTGCCAAGAGACCCAGTACTTC.

Note on this clonotype: A read error is possible here, since a much larger clone lies one base away. The chain uses TRBV11-2 and TRBJ2-2, with D perhaps matching TRBD2 (6 bases). V dropped 4 bases and J dropped 4 bases, with 19 bases sitting between them. The germline gives CDR1 SGHAT, CDR2 FQNNGV. This CDR3 spans 17 amino acids. The CDR3 loop is CASSSRLGLKSTGELFF. The CDR3 DNA reads TGTGCCAGCAGCTCACGATTAGGACTAAAGAGCACCGGGGAGCTGTTTTTT. Filled out from reference TRBV11-2 and TRBJ2-2, the complete variable domain reads EAGVAQSPRYKIIEKRQSVAFWCNPISGHATLYWYQQILGQGPKLLIQFQNNGVVDDSQLPKDRFSAERLKGVDSTLKIQPAKLEDSAVYLCASSSRLGLKSTGELFFGEGSRLTVL.

CDR3 sequence reads: CASSYMGDRGGETQYF. CDR3 nucleotide sequence: TGTGCCAGCAGTTATATGGGGGACAGGGGAGGGGAGACCCAGTACTTC. V gene TRBV6-9 combines with J gene TRBJ2-5; 10 nucleotides line up with TRBD1. V shed 2 bases, J shed 5 bases, and the junction held 8 bases outside the gene matches. Per germline, CDR1 MNHGY and CDR2 SVAAGI. The CDR3 is 16 amino acids.

This clonotype was seen a few times. CDR3 nucleotides: TGTGCCAGCAGTTACGGGACCCACTTTGAAGCTTTCTTT. This gives the protein CASSYGTHFEAFF. The gene calls are TRBV6-2 or TRBV6-3 and TRBJ1-1, with D perhaps matching TRBD1 (5 bases). The CDR3 contains 13 residues. V was shortened by 2 bases and J by 7 bases, with 11 bases between the two germline ends. Germline CDR1 and CDR2: MNHEY and SVGEGT.

This clonotype appeared a few times. The chain is built from TRBV19 and TRBJ2-2; 7 positions agree with TRBD2. Unmatched junction bases numbered 4, after V lost 5 bases and J lost 4 bases. Per germline, CDR1 LNHDA and CDR2 SQIVND (reference sequence). The CDR3 runs 14 residues. Here the CDR3 reads CASSLGGTTGELFF. For the CDR3, the DNA is TGTGCCAGTAGTCTGGGGGGGACCACCGGGGAGCTGTTTTTT.

This clonotype was counted many times. The chain recombines TRBV2 with TRBJ1-4; 7 positions match TRBD1. V was pared by 6 bases and J by 0 bases, with 1 base of the junction left unmatched. The length of the CDR3 is 14 residues. CDR1 and CDR2 from the germline V gene are SNHLY and FYNNEI. CDR3 sequence reads: CASRGQSTNEKLFF. The CDR3 DNA reads as TGTGCCAGCAGGGGACAGTCAACTAATGAAAAACTGTTTTTT.

This clonotype was observed a few times. Mismatch with germline at one junction end may stem from a read error. As DNA, the CDR3 is TGTGCCAGCAGCCAGGGCTACGAGCAGCACTTC. Its translation is CASSQGYEQHF. The chain recombines TRBV14 with TRBJ2-7; no firm D call. This CDR3 spans 11 amino acids. From germline, CDR1 is SGHDN and CDR2 FVKESK.

The table lists this clonotype with many counts. The chain carries TRBV20-1 and TRBJ1-4; 7 bases are shared with TRBD1. Germline CDR1 is DFQATT and CDR2 is SNEGSKA (reference sequence). This CDR3 is built from 13 residues. V was pared by 5 bases and J by 6 bases, with 6 bases of the junction left unmatched. In DNA form, the CDR3 reads TGCAGTGCTTGGGACAGAGGGGATGAAAAACTGTTTTTT. Amino acid sequence: CSAWDRGDEKLFF.

There are many counts of this clonotype. The chain links TRBV7-9 to TRBJ1-4; D possibly corresponds to TRBD1 (6 bases). Germline CDR1 reads SEHNR; CDR2 reads FQNEAQ (reference sequence). Trimming removed 5 bases from V and 8 bases from J, with 12 bases in between. The length of the CDR3 is 13 residues. In nucleotides, the CDR3 is TGTGCCAGCAGCCCGGACAGAGGGGAAAAACTGTTTTTT. Protein: CASSPDRGEKLFF.

This clonotype was seen at least ten times. The rearrangement joins TRBV4-2 to TRBJ2-7; TRBD2 matches at 7 bases. The germline V gene encodes CDR1 LGHNA and CDR2 YNFKEQ. This CDR3 has 15 amino acids. Unmatched junction bases numbered 6, after V lost 0 bases and J lost 4 bases. The CDR3 nucleotides read TGTGCCAGCAGCCAAGAACAGACTAGCCGGTACGAGCAGTACTTC. Translation gives CASSQEQTSRYEQYF.

This clonotype occurred a few times. The chain's CDR3 is CSARDRPGGSTEAFF. CDR3 DNA sequence: TGCAGTGCTAGAGATCGCCCAGGGGGGAGCACTGAAGCTTTCTTT. V gene TRBV20-1 combines with J gene TRBJ1-1; 7 nucleotides line up with TRBD1. This CDR3 spans 15 amino acids. The junction had 8 bases not matched to a gene; V was cut back by 0 bases and J by 4 bases. Germline CDR1 and CDR2: DFQATT and SNEGSKA (reference sequence).

A few counts support this clonotype. The chain carries TRBV7-8 and TRBJ1-5; the match to TRBD1 covers 7 bases. CDR1 is SGHVS, CDR2 FQNEAQ, per germline. V was clipped by 8 bases and J by 7 bases; unmatched bases: 11. CDR3 length: 14 amino acids. CDR3 bases: TGTGCCAGCCGCCCAGTGACAGGGACACAGCCCCAGCATTTT. Amino acids: CASRPVTGTQPQHF.

DNA for the CDR3: TGCAGTGCTGGATTCCCGGGACAGGGAAACTATGGCTACACCTTC. Translated: CSAGFPGQGNYGYTF. V gene TRBV20-1 combines with J gene TRBJ1-2; 9 bases match TRBD1. The J segment lost 2 bases and the V segment lost 5 bases, leaving 9 bases of the junction unmatched. Germline CDR1 reads DFQATT; CDR2 reads SNEGSKA (reference sequence). CDR3 length: 15 residues.

This clonotype appeared many times. V and J are TRBV20-1 and TRBJ2-7, with D tentatively TRBD1 (7 bases). Germline assignment: CDR1 DFQATT and CDR2 SNEGSKA (reference sequence). The CDR3 is 13 residues long. V shed 6 bases and J shed 4 bases, with 16 bases lying between them. This chain's CDR3 is CSAMQGGEYEQYF. The CDR3 DNA sequence: TGCAGTGCCATGCAGGGGGGCGAATACGAGCAGTACTTC.

This clonotype was counted only a few times. This chain links TRBV7-9 with TRBJ2-7; no firm D call. Germline CDR1 is SEHNR and CDR2 is FQNEAQ (reference sequence). V was pared by 1 base and J by 2 bases, with 12 bases between. The CDR3 has 15 residues. The CDR3 coding sequence is TGTGCCAGCAGCTTAGTCGAGGCAGCTCCCTACGAGCAGTACTTC. Translation gives CASSLVEAAPYEQYF.

This clonotype was observed a handful of times. The gene calls are TRBV12-3 or TRBV12-4 and TRBJ2-1, with D tentatively TRBD1 or TRBD2 (7 bases each). The V end was cut by 5 bases, the J end by 8 bases, with 19 bases between. The CDR3 has 15 amino acids. This CDR3 is CASSPPGRGHDEQFF. DNA of the CDR3: TGTGCCAGCAGTCCCCCGGGGAGGGGGCACGATGAGCAGTTCTTC.

This rearrangement joins TRBV20-1 to TRBJ2-7; a possible D gene is TRBD1 (5 bases). The CDR3 is 13 amino acids. CDR1 is DFQATT, CDR2 SNEGSKA, per germline (reference sequence). CDR3 DNA sequence: TGCAGGGGTGGTGGGGCCAATACCTACGAGCAGTACTTC. It yields the protein CRGGGANTYEQYF.

Only a few counts were recorded for this clonotype. An end of the junction does not agree with germline; a read error may underlie this. The chain's CDR3 is CASGEDTRYF. The CDR3 DNA reads as TGTGCCAGCGGGGAAGATACGCGGTATTTT. The chain combines TRBV6-2 or TRBV6-3 with TRBJ2-3, with D uncertain. The CDR3 totals 10 residues. CDR1 and CDR2 (germline): MNHEY, SVGEGT.

This clonotype was detected many times. The chain employs TRBV7-2 and TRBJ2-7, with a possible D match to TRBD2 (7 bases). This CDR3 spans 18 amino acids. The germline gives CDR1 SGHTA, CDR2 FQGNSA. Trimming pared 1 base from V and 0 bases from J, leaving 19 bases between. CDR3 sequence reads: CASSLDGRGGGPSYEQYF. Written as DNA, the CDR3 is TGTGCCAGCAGCTTAGACGGACGAGGCGGGGGCCCCTCCTACGAGCAGTACTTC.

At least ten counts were recorded for this clonotype. This chain links TRBV12-3 or TRBV12-4 with TRBJ1-5; no reliable D call. The V end was cut by 3 bases, the J end by 5 bases, with 8 bases between. This CDR3 is built from 13 residues. As DNA, the CDR3 is TGTGCCAGCAGTTTGGGAGGGCATCAGCCCCAGCATTTT. Translation gives CASSLGGHQPQHF.

This clonotype was found many times. The V and J genes are TRBV6-5 and TRBJ1-5; D call uncertain. CDR3 length equals 13 residues. Germline loops: CDR1 MNHEY, CDR2 SVGAGI. V lost 0 bases and J lost 5, with 5 bases in between. CDR3 DNA sequence: TGTGCCAGCAGTTACTCGATTTATCAGCCCCAGCATTTT. It encodes CASSYSIYQPQHF.

Points on this clonotype: A much larger clone lies a single base off, so this may be a read error. The J gene is TRBJ1-1, the V gene TRBV29-1, with unresolved D. This CDR3 comprises 12 residues. The germline gives CDR1 SQVTM, CDR2 ANQGSEA. The DNA for the CDR3 is TGCAGCGTTATCCCAGAGAACACTGTAGCTTTCTTT. It specifies CSVIPENTVAFF.

This clonotype was picked up many times. V usage is TRBV29-1 and J usage is TRBJ2-1; 7 bases line up with TRBD2. The CDR3 spans 15 residues. V dropped 3 bases and J dropped 0; count of bases not matched to a gene: 5. Looked up from germline, CDR1 is SQVTM and CDR2 is ANQGSEA. CDR3 nucleotides: TGCAGCGTTGAGGCTAGCGGTAGCTCCTACAATGAGCAGTTCTTC. Residues: CSVEASGSSYNEQFF.

The table lists this clonotype with a few counts. The CDR3 loop is CASSYTGDTEAFF. The CDR3 bases are TGTGCCAGCAGCTACACAGGGGACACTGAAGCTTTCTTT. The chain carries TRBV6-5 and TRBJ1-1; 7 nucleotides line up with TRBD1. The CDR3 extends over 13 amino acids. V lost 6 bases to trimming and J lost 3 bases; unmatched junction nucleotides: 4. Germline V gives CDR1 MNHEY, CDR2 SVGAGI.